These 29 T cell receptor beta chains share one sample of origin, sequenced in a study of blood T cell repertoires in COVID-19. Assay: immunoSEQ multiplex PCR; the TCRdb copy retains only in-frame clones and omits some. The data contain about 50,000 clones, over 75% of them singletons. The sequencing sample was made of peripheral blood. The receptors here all came from a woman over 75 with COVID-19, enrolled during active disease.

This sequence joins TRBV3-1 (or the pseudogene TRBV3-2) and TRBJ2-1; tentatively, D is TRBD1 (5 bases). V was pared by 4 bases and J by 3 bases, with 16 bases between. Per germline, CDR1 LGHDT and CDR2 YNNKEL (reference sequence). This CDR3 contains 16 residues. This CDR3 is CASSRSARANYNEQFF. CDR3 nucleotides: TGTGCCAGCAGCCGGAGTGCCAGGGCCAACTACAATGAGCAGTTCTTC.

The chain links TRBV30 to TRBJ2-1; no clear D. Looked up from germline, CDR1 is GTSNPN and CDR2 is SVGIG (reference sequence). V was pared by 0 bases and J by 4 bases, with 4 bases between. The CDR3 is 12 residues long. The DNA of the CDR3 is TGTGCCTGGAGTGTCCGTTACAATGAGCAGTTCTTC. Residues: CAWSVRYNEQFF. Using reference TRBV30 and TRBJ2-1 for the parts outside the CDR3, the full variable domain is SQTIHQWPATLVQPVGSPLSLECTVEGTSNPNLYWYRQAAGRGLQLLFYSVGIGQISSEVPQNLSASRPQDRQFILSSKKLLLSDSGFYLCAWSVRYNEQFFGPGTRLTVL.

The rearrangement links TRBV10-3 to TRBJ2-2; D not resolved. V was pared by 2 bases and J by 1 base, with 5 bases between. This CDR3 has 14 residues. CDR1 is ENHRY, CDR2 SYGVKD, per germline. Written as DNA, the CDR3 is TGTGCCATCAGTGAGGCGGAGAACACCGGGGAGCTGTTTTTT. Amino acids: CAISEAENTGELFF.

This sequence joins TRBV10-3 and TRBJ2-1, with 11 bases fitting TRBD2. CDR1 is ENHRY and CDR2 is SYGVKD in the germline V gene. The ends lost 6 bases at V and 0 bases at J; junction bases unmatched: 4. The CDR3 extends over 16 amino acids. CDR3 sequence (DNA): TGTGCCATCAGCGCTAGCGGGAGGAGCTCCTACAATGAGCAGTTCTTC. Translating gives CAISASGRSSYNEQFF.

In DNA, the CDR3 is TGTGCCAGCAGTTGGGGGGACAGGGTGGACACTGAAGCTTTCTTT. Translation: CASSWGDRVDTEAFF. V usage is TRBV6-5 and J usage is TRBJ1-1, with 9 bases identical to TRBD1. The V gene's germline CDR1 is MNHEY and CDR2 SVGAGI. Trimming cost V 4 bases and J 3 bases; bases outside gene matches: 6. This CDR3 contains 15 residues.

This chain links TRBV4-1 with TRBJ1-2; 7 positions agree with TRBD1. The germline gives CDR1 MGHRA, CDR2 YSYEKL. With V trimmed by 2 bases and J by 6 bases, 12 bases remained unmatched. This CDR3 spans 16 amino acids. The CDR3: CASSQTNPRTGDGYTF. The CDR3 coding sequence is TGCGCCAGCAGCCAAACTAATCCGCGAACAGGGGATGGCTACACCTTC.

The chain is built from TRBV19 and TRBJ1-4; no reliable D call. Trimming removed 2 bases from V and 8 bases from J, with 9 bases in between. The CDR3 has 13 residues. CDR1 is LNHDA, CDR2 SQIVND, per germline (reference sequence). The CDR3 nucleotides are TGTGCCAGTAGTATAATGGTCCGGGAAAAACTGTTTTTT. Translated, it gives CASSIMVREKLFF. The variable domain in full, with the rest retrieved from reference TRBV19 and TRBJ1-4, is DGGITQSPKYLFRKEGQNVTLSCEQNLNHDAMYWYRQDPGQGLRLIYYSQIVNDFQKGDIAEGYSVSREKKESFPLTVTSAQKNPTAFYLCASSIMVREKLFFGSGTQLSVL.

The rearrangement uses TRBV24-1 and TRBJ2-5, with a tentative D call TRBD2 (7 bases). This CDR3 region has 14 residues. Germline V gives CDR1 KGHDR, CDR2 SFDVKD. V was clipped by 1 base and J by 7 bases, with 12 bases between them. The CDR3 spells CATSDLGGAWTQYF. CDR3 sequence (DNA): TGTGCCACCAGTGATTTAGGGGGGGCTTGGACCCAGTACTTC.

The V and J genes are TRBV11-2 and TRBJ2-7; 8 bases fit TRBD2. This CDR3 comprises 15 residues. V lost 1 base to trimming and J lost 7 bases; unmatched junction nucleotides: 9. The V gene's germline CDR1 is SGHAT and CDR2 FQNNGV. The CDR3 region has the DNA TGTGCCAGCAGCTTAGTTGCGGGATCTAGCGGGGAGCAGTACTTC. It is translated as CASSLVAGSSGEQYF.

The chain combines TRBV2 with TRBJ2-1; D possibly corresponds to TRBD2 (6 bases). The CDR3 contains 16 residues. CDR1 and CDR2 from the germline V gene are SNHLY and FYNNEI. The V end was cut by 3 bases, the J end by 6 bases, with 18 bases between. The CDR3 region is CASSDSQLRTINEQFF. In DNA, the CDR3 is TGTGCCAGCAGTGATAGCCAATTGAGGACTATCAATGAGCAGTTCTTC.

This chain joins TRBV7-2 and TRBJ1-6, with D hard to call. There are 16 residues in the CDR3. Per germline, CDR1 SGHTA and CDR2 FQGNSA. V lost 1 base to trimming and J lost 8 bases, with 15 bases between them. CDR3 protein: CASSLERLAGYSPLHF. CDR3 coding DNA: TGTGCCAGCAGCTTAGAGAGGTTAGCCGGGTATTCACCCCTCCACTTT. The full variable domain, rest sourced from reference TRBV7-2 and TRBJ1-6, is GAGVSQSPSNKVTEKGKDVELRCDPISGHTALYWYRQSLGQGLEFLIYFQGNSAPDKSGLPSDRFSAERTGGSVSTLTIQRTQQEDSAVYLCASSLERLAGYSPLHFGNGTRLTVT.

The chain combines TRBV6-6 with TRBJ1-5; TRBD1 matches at 8 bases. This CDR3 has 16 amino acids. From germline, CDR1 is MNHNY and CDR2 SVGAGI (reference sequence). With 2 bases clipped from V and 1 base from J, the junction kept 4 bases outside the gene matches. The CDR3 reads CASSYNDRGSNQPQHF. The DNA for the CDR3 is TGTGCCAGCAGTTACAATGACAGGGGCAGCAATCAGCCCCAGCATTTT.

The CDR3 region has the DNA TGTGCCAGCAGCTTCAGGGAAGAGACCCAGTACTTC. This translates into CASSFREETQYF. This chain links TRBV7-9 with TRBJ2-5, with TRBD1 as a possible D gene (5 bases). Trimming shortened V by 3 bases and J by 3 bases, and 5 bases separated the two germline ends. This CDR3 has 12 residues. From germline, CDR1 is SEHNR and CDR2 FQNEAQ (reference sequence).

V is TRBV6-5 and J is TRBJ1-5, with D unclear. V was pared by 6 bases and J by 4 bases, with 7 bases between. Per germline, CDR1 MNHEY and CDR2 SVGAGI. The CDR3 sequence is 12 residues long. CDR3 sequence (DNA): TGTGCCAGCAGGAGAGAGAATCAGCCCCAGCATTTT. This codes for CASRRENQPQHF.

The chain joins TRBV19 to TRBJ1-5; D remains ambiguous. V lost 6 bases and J lost 0, with 15 bases in between. Germline lookup yields CDR1 LNHDA and CDR2 SQIVND (reference sequence). This CDR3 spans 16 amino acids. The CDR3, as DNA: TGTGCCAGTAGCCCCACGAGTCTCTATAGCAATCAGCCCCAGCATTTT. This translates into CASSPTSLYSNQPQHF.

V gene TRBV2 combines with J gene TRBJ1-2; TRBD1 matches 8 bases. V was clipped by 9 bases and J by 6 bases; unmatched bases: 9. Germline V CDR1 and CDR2: SNHLY, FYNNEI. The CDR3 contains 13 residues. CDR3 DNA sequence: TGTGCCAGTCGGACAGGGCGGGTGAATGGCTACACCTTC. Protein sequence: CASRTGRVNGYTF.

The gene calls are TRBV7-2 and TRBJ2-7; 8 positions match TRBD1. The trim removed 5 bases at V and 4 bases at J, leaving 1 base unmatched. This CDR3 has 12 amino acids. CDR1 SGHTA and CDR2 FQGNSA come from the germline V gene. DNA for the CDR3: TGTGCCAGCAGCGGGGACAGGTACGAGCAGTACTTC. Its translation is CASSGDRYEQYF.

The CDR3 DNA reads as TGTGCCAGCAGCCGCACAGGGGCCAACTATGGCTACACCTTC. This encodes CASSRTGANYGYTF. V and J are TRBV5-6 and TRBJ1-2; 7 bases line up with TRBD1. V shed 4 bases and J 2 bases; nucleotides not matched to a gene: 5. The CDR3 has 14 amino acids. Germline assignment: CDR1 SGHDT and CDR2 YYEEEE. Using reference TRBV5-6 and TRBJ1-2 for the parts outside the CDR3, the full variable domain is DAGVTQSPTHLIKTRGQQVTLRCSPKSGHDTVSWYQQALGQGPQFIFQYYEEEERQRGNFPDRFSGHQFPNYSSELNVNALLLGDSALYLCASSRTGANYGYTFGSGTRLTVV.

The chain uses TRBV7-9 and TRBJ2-1, with TRBD2 matching over 11 bases. The CDR3 has 16 residues. Germline V gene lookup returns CDR1 SEHNR and CDR2 FQNEAQ (reference sequence). V dropped 6 bases and J dropped 8; count of bases not matched to a gene: 12. The CDR3 DNA follows: TGTGCCAGCAGACCGATAGCGGGAGGGCCCGTGCATGAGCAGTTCTTC. This sequence encodes CASRPIAGGPVHEQFF.

This chain uses TRBV28 with TRBJ2-7; 7 bases agree with TRBD1. Germline-derived CDR1 and CDR2 are MDHEN and SYDVKM. The CDR3 is 15 residues long. V lost 6 bases to trimming and J lost 9 bases; unmatched junction nucleotides: 17. CDR3 DNA: TGTGCCAGCAGAAACCGGGACAGCGCACCCGCTGGGCAGTACTTC. This gives the protein CASRNRDSAPAGQYF.

The chain joins TRBV6-5 to TRBJ1-5, with TRBD1 as a possible D gene (5 bases). This CDR3 contains 14 residues. V lost 7 bases and J lost 4, with 14 bases in between. Germline CDR1 MNHEY, CDR2 SVGAGI. The CDR3 nucleotides read TGTGCCAGCAAGAGGCGACAGTCTAATCAGCCCCAGCATTTT. Translating it yields CASKRRQSNQPQHF.

The rearrangement uses TRBV14 and TRBJ2-6; D is undetermined. The CDR3 is 16 residues long. From germline, CDR1 is SGHDN and CDR2 FVKESK. Trimming shortened V by 4 bases and J by 0 bases, and 10 bases separated the two germline ends. The CDR3: CASSLGSYSGANVLTF. For the CDR3, the DNA is TGTGCCAGCAGCCTCGGGTCCTACTCTGGGGCCAACGTCCTGACTTTC.

The rearrangement uses TRBV30 and TRBJ2-3; perhaps TRBD2 as D (6 bases). V was cut by 5 bases and J by 5 bases, with 20 bases left in between. This CDR3 region has 15 residues. Germline assignment: CDR1 GTSNPN and CDR2 SVGIG (reference sequence). CDR3 sequence: CAWGRTGVRGDTQYF. CDR3 nucleotides: TGTGCCTGGGGGAGAACGGGGGTTAGGGGAGATACGCAGTATTTT.

This clone was seen a single time. V gene TRBV27 combines with J gene TRBJ2-7; 9 bases map to TRBD2. CDR1 and CDR2 (germline): MNHEY, SMNVEV (reference sequence). The CDR3 is 17 amino acids. The V gene end was trimmed by 2 bases and the J gene end by 1 base; junction bases not matched to a gene: 9. Here the CDR3 DNA reads TGTGCCAGCAGTTTAAATAGCGGGAGAGTTAGGTCCTACGAGCAGTACTTC. Translating gives CASSLNSGRVRSYEQYF.

The rearrangement uses TRBV7-3 and TRBJ1-2; D perhaps matches TRBD1 (6 bases). In germline, CDR1 is SGHTA, CDR2 FQGTGA. The CDR3 contains 14 residues. V dropped 3 bases and J dropped 4 bases, with 12 bases sitting between them. CDR3: CASSFPGAAYGYTF. The CDR3 DNA follows: TGTGCCAGCAGCTTTCCAGGGGCAGCCTATGGCTACACCTTC.

The genes are TRBV27 and TRBJ1-5, with D hard to call. V gave up 0 bases and J gave up 3 bases, with 9 bases separating them. This CDR3 has 15 amino acids. Germline V CDR1 and CDR2: MNHEY, SMNVEV (reference sequence). The CDR3 sequence: CASSLSTLPNQPQHF. The CDR3 region has the DNA TGTGCCAGCAGTTTATCGACTCTGCCCAATCAGCCCCAGCATTTT.

This rearrangement joins TRBV27 to TRBJ2-5; TRBD2 matches at 13 bases. The CDR3 covers 16 residues. The germline V gene has CDR1 MNHEY and CDR2 SMNVEV (reference sequence). Trimming removed 4 bases from V and 7 bases from J; junction bases left unmatched: 9. CDR3 region: CASSSLTSGRTSTQYF. CDR3 in DNA: TGTGCCAGCAGTTCATTGACTAGCGGGAGGACTTCGACCCAGTACTTC.

The J gene is TRBJ2-3, the V gene TRBV4-1, with no clear D. The CDR3 loop spans 13 amino acids. Germline V gene data show CDR1 as MGHRA and CDR2 as YSYEKL. The V end was cut by 4 bases, the J end by 2 bases, with 7 bases between. CDR3 DNA sequence: TGCGCCAGCAGCCCTCCCGTCACAGATACGCAGTATTTT. Protein: CASSPPVTDTQYF.

The sample holds one count of this clone. The chain uses TRBV19 and TRBJ2-1, with D perhaps matching TRBD2 (6 bases). V lost 6 bases to trimming and J lost 11 bases, with 20 bases between them. CDR1 and CDR2 from the germline V gene are LNHDA and SQIVND (reference sequence). The CDR3 covers 14 residues. In nucleotides, the CDR3 is TGTGCCAGTAGCTCCTCCGGGACTCTTAACAAGCAGTTCTTC. As protein: CASSSSGTLNKQFF.